The next 26 T cell receptor beta chains were all read from a single sample in a study of blood T cell repertoires in COVID-19. Clones were read by immunoSEQ multiplex PCR, and TCRdb kept only the in-frame ones, dropping some. Of approximately 150,000 clones in the sample, around 87% are singletons; the top ten hold about 2.5%. The sample consisted of peripheral blood. All receptors come from a woman aged 80 or over with COVID-19, enrolled during active disease.

The rearrangement uses TRBV7-2 and TRBJ1-3; D is perhaps TRBD1 (5 bases). V was pared by 3 bases and J by 0 bases, with 9 bases between. Germline loops: CDR1 SGHTA, CDR2 FQGNSA. This CDR3 comprises 15 residues. CDR3 amino acids: CASSLTEFSGNTIYF. Here the CDR3 DNA reads TGTGCCAGCAGCTTGACAGAATTCTCTGGAAACACCATATATTTT.

This chain uses TRBV6-5 with TRBJ1-5, with 8 positions matching TRBD1. The CDR3 runs 14 residues. The V segment lost 4 bases and the J segment 6 bases; nucleotides outside the gene matches: 5. Germline V gives CDR1 MNHEY, CDR2 SVGAGI. This CDR3 reads CASSSDRDGQPQHF. The CDR3 nucleotides read TGTGCCAGCAGTTCGGACAGGGATGGTCAGCCCCAGCATTTT.

The V call is TRBV19, the J call TRBJ2-7, with a weak D call TRBD1 (6 bases). V gave up 4 bases and J gave up 2 bases, with 18 bases separating them. This CDR3 is 16 amino acids long. Germline CDR1 and CDR2: LNHDA and SQIVND (reference sequence). The CDR3 is CASSRGVSAGAYEQYF. The CDR3 nucleotides are TGTGCCAGTAGTAGAGGTGTTTCGGCAGGGGCCTACGAGCAGTACTTC.

This clone was detected once. The chain links TRBV27 to TRBJ1-1; tentative D call: TRBD1 (5 bases). Trimming cost V 5 bases and J 2 bases, with 12 bases left between them. The CDR3 sequence is 14 residues long. Germline V gives CDR1 MNHEY, CDR2 SMNVEV (reference sequence). The CDR3 sequence is CASSRDYSNTEAFF. DNA of the CDR3: TGTGCCAGCAGTCGGGACTACTCTAACACTGAAGCTTTCTTT.

V usage is TRBV27 and J usage is TRBJ1-6; 7 nucleotides agree with TRBD1. Germline values: CDR1 MNHEY, CDR2 SMNVEV (reference sequence). The V segment lost 1 base and the J segment 10 bases; nucleotides outside the gene matches: 16. The CDR3 totals 18 residues. The CDR3 DNA follows: TGTGCCAGCAGTTTATTATACAGGGGCGGCCCCTCGGACTCACCCCTCCACTTT. Amino acids: CASSLLYRGGPSDSPLHF.

V usage is TRBV5-4 and J usage is TRBJ2-3, with 9 bases aligning to TRBD1. The CDR3 has 15 amino acids. Germline values: CDR1 SGHNT, CDR2 YYREEE (reference sequence). V gave up 4 bases and J gave up 0 bases; unmatched junction bases: 3. Written as DNA, the CDR3 is TGTGCCAGCAGCCTGACAGGGGGTAGCACAGATACGCAGTATTTT. Its protein product is CASSLTGGSTDTQYF.

Comments on this clone: One end of the junction is discordant with germline, which a read error may explain. The chain recombines TRBV7-2 with TRBJ2-1; 16 nucleotides match TRBD2. Per the germline V gene, CDR1 is SGHTA and CDR2 is FQGNSA. This CDR3 contains 20 residues. The CDR3 protein is CASSVASGTSGRALYNEQFF. The CDR3 DNA sequence: TGTGCCAGCAGCGTAGCATCCGGGACTAGCGGGAGGGCCCTCTACAATGAGCAGTTCTTC.

This clone was detected only once. V is TRBV7-2 and J is TRBJ1-3, with 9 bases lining up with TRBD1. The J segment lost 4 bases and the V segment lost 1 base, leaving 5 bases of the junction unmatched. The CDR3 totals 16 residues. The germline CDR1 and CDR2 sequences are SGHTA and FQGNSA. CDR3 amino acids: CASSLGTGGSGNTIYF. The CDR3 nucleotides read TGTGCCAGCAGCTTAGGAACAGGGGGCTCAGGAAACACCATATATTTT.

The chain joins TRBV5-1 to TRBJ2-7; D is possibly TRBD1 (6 bases). The CDR3 totals 14 residues. The V gene's germline CDR1 is SGHRS and CDR2 YFSETQ. Trimming shortened V by 4 bases and J by 0 bases, and 11 bases separated the two germline ends. The CDR3 sequence is CASSPRTVSYEQYF. CDR3 DNA: TGCGCCAGCAGCCCGAGGACAGTCTCCTACGAGCAGTACTTC.

The chain combines TRBV5-6 with TRBJ1-2; 10 bases align to TRBD1. This CDR3 spans 13 amino acids. The ends lost 4 bases at V and 6 bases at J; junction bases unmatched: 3. Germline V gene sequence: CDR1 SGHDT, CDR2 YYEEEE. CDR3 coding DNA: TGTGCCAGCAGCGTTGGGACAGGGGATGGCTACACCTTC. It translates to CASSVGTGDGYTF.

This clone was found once. This chain uses TRBV6-5 with TRBJ1-1; D is uncertain. This CDR3 contains 15 residues. Germline V lookup: CDR1 MNHEY, CDR2 SVGAGI. V was shortened by 7 bases and J by 1 base, with 16 bases between the two germline ends. The CDR3 loop is CASNRVRETNTEAFF. DNA of the CDR3: TGTGCCAGCAACCGGGTGAGGGAGACGAACACTGAAGCTTTCTTT.

This clone occurred a few times. The chain uses TRBV19 and TRBJ2-1, with 14 bases fitting TRBD2. The CDR3 has 19 amino acids. The trim removed 3 bases at V and 5 bases at J, leaving 12 bases unmatched. From germline, CDR1 is LNHDA and CDR2 SQIVND (reference sequence). CDR3 nucleotide sequence: TGTGCCAGTAGTATGGGTCGATGGACTAGCGGGAGGCCCCACAATGAGCAGTTCTTC. Protein: CASSMGRWTSGRPHNEQFF.

This rearrangement joins TRBV7-8 to TRBJ1-2, with D tentatively TRBD1 (6 bases). This CDR3 contains 14 residues. In germline, CDR1 is SGHVS, CDR2 FQNEAQ. Between the trimmed V and J ends, which lost 3 bases and 4 bases, there was a span of 12 bases. The CDR3 protein is CASSFQGIGYGYTF. CDR3 DNA sequence: TGTGCCAGCAGCTTTCAGGGGATCGGCTATGGCTACACCTTC.

The CDR3 is CAISEQGSAYGYTF. CDR3 coding DNA: TGTGCCATCAGTGAGCAGGGATCGGCCTATGGCTACACCTTC. The chain recombines TRBV10-3 with TRBJ1-2; D possibly corresponds to TRBD1 (5 bases). Trimming took off 2 bases at V and 4 bases at J, with 11 bases between the two ends. Germline V gives CDR1 ENHRY, CDR2 SYGVKD. The CDR3 runs to 14 residues.

J is TRBJ1-2 and V is TRBV7-2; TRBD1 agrees at 8 bases. The V and J ends lost 4 bases and 3 bases, in that order; junction bases with no gene match: 13. The CDR3 has 17 amino acids. Germline V gene sequence: CDR1 SGHTA, CDR2 FQGNSA. The CDR3 sequence is CASSSAGTGRYHYGYTF. The CDR3, as DNA: TGTGCCAGCAGCTCTGCCGGGACAGGACGTTATCACTATGGCTACACCTTC.

CDR3 sequence (DNA): TGTGCCAGCAGTGAAGGTCCCCTAGGCGGGGAGCTGTTTTTT. Protein: CASSEGPLGGELFF. V is TRBV2 and J is TRBJ2-2; no clear D. V lost 1 base and J lost 7, with 10 bases in between. Germline V gene sequence: CDR1 SNHLY, CDR2 FYNNEI. CDR3 length: 14 residues.

This chain links TRBV28 with TRBJ1-4; TRBD1 aligns across 9 bases. CDR1 is MDHEN and CDR2 is SYDVKM in the germline V gene. The CDR3 is made up of 18 amino acids. V shed 1 base, J shed 4 bases, and the junction held 10 bases outside the gene matches. Here the CDR3 reads CASSLSSTGGNFNEKLFF. In DNA, the CDR3 is TGTGCCAGCAGTTTATCGTCGACAGGGGGTAACTTTAATGAAAAACTGTTTTTT. Together with reference TRBV28 and TRBJ1-4, the CDR3 gives the full variable domain: DVKVTQSSRYLVKRTGEKVFLECVQDMDHENMFWYRQDPGLGLRLIYFSYDVKMKEKGDIPEGYSVSREKKERFSLILESASTNQTSMYLCASSLSSTGGNFNEKLFFGSGTQLSVL.

This chain joins TRBV7-2 and TRBJ2-7; D possibly corresponds to TRBD1 (6 bases). Germline CDR1 SGHTA, CDR2 FQGNSA. Trimming took 2 bases from V and 2 from J, leaving 13 bases between them. The CDR3 consists of 15 residues. The CDR3 is CASSLQGGSTYEQYF. DNA for the CDR3: TGTGCCAGCAGCTTACAAGGGGGTTCTACCTACGAGCAGTACTTC. Complete variable domain (other parts from reference TRBV7-2 and TRBJ2-7): GAGVSQSPSNKVTEKGKDVELRCDPISGHTALYWYRQSLGQGLEFLIYFQGNSAPDKSGLPSDRFSAERTGGSVSTLTIQRTQQEDSAVYLCASSLQGGSTYEQYFGPGTRLTVT.

The chain uses TRBV10-3 and TRBJ2-1; 8 bases are shared with TRBD2. This CDR3 region has 16 residues. CDR1 ENHRY and CDR2 SYGVKD come from the germline V gene. With 0 bases clipped from V and 0 bases from J, the junction kept 1 base outside the gene matches. For the CDR3, the DNA is TGTGCCATCAGTGAGTCTAGCGGGATCTCCTACAATGAGCAGTTCTTC. It yields the protein CAISESSGISYNEQFF.

The J gene is TRBJ2-1, the V gene TRBV12-3 or TRBV12-4, with TRBD2 as a possible D gene (5 bases). The V end was cut by 3 bases, the J end by 3 bases, with 6 bases between. CDR3 length: 13 residues. Written as DNA, the CDR3 is TGTGCCAGCAGTTTCGGGGACTACAATGAGCAGTTCTTC. Translating it yields CASSFGDYNEQFF.

The chain links TRBV28 to TRBJ2-7; possible D gene TRBD1, 5 bases. Germline V gene sequence: CDR1 MDHEN, CDR2 SYDVKM. Between the trimmed V and J ends, which lost 2 bases and 3 bases, there was a span of 8 bases. The CDR3 sequence is 13 residues long. The CDR3 nucleotides are TGTGCCAGCAGTTTACGTCAGGGCTACGAGCAGTACTTC. Its protein is CASSLRQGYEQYF.

This sequence joins TRBV7-2 and TRBJ1-2; 8 positions agree with TRBD1. Germline-derived CDR1 and CDR2 are SGHTA and FQGNSA. The ends lost 0 bases at V and 7 bases at J; junction bases unmatched: 13. The CDR3 consists of 17 residues. CDR3 sequence (DNA): TGTGCCAGCAGCTTAGCATTCTCGGCAGGGGGCTCTGGTGGCTACACCTTC. Its translation is CASSLAFSAGGSGGYTF.

The V call is TRBV19, the J call TRBJ2-2; D possibly corresponds to TRBD1 (5 bases). The CDR3 is 14 amino acids. V lost 6 bases and J 6 bases, leaving 14 bases between the germline ends. The germline CDR1 and CDR2 sequences are LNHDA and SQIVND (reference sequence). CDR3 coding DNA: TGTGCCAGTAGACAGGTCGGATCATCCGGGGAGCTGTTTTTT. This encodes CASRQVGSSGELFF.

This rearrangement joins TRBV9 to TRBJ2-7; possible D gene TRBD1, 6 bases. The CDR3 is made up of 13 amino acids. Germline V gene lookup returns CDR1 SGDLS and CDR2 YYNGEE. The V and J ends lost 4 bases and 7 bases respectively, with 15 bases between them. The CDR3 DNA is TGTGCCAGCAGCCCACGACAGGCCGGAGAGCAGTACTTC. It yields the protein CASSPRQAGEQYF.

CDR3 sequence: CASSLWGTSGETQYF. CDR3 in DNA: TGTGCCAGCAGTTTATGGGGGACTAGCGGGGAGACCCAGTACTTC. The chain has TRBV28 and TRBJ2-5; 12 bases are shared with TRBD2. The CDR3 covers 15 residues. The J segment lost 5 bases and the V segment lost 0 bases, leaving 1 base of the junction unmatched. Germline V gives CDR1 MDHEN, CDR2 SYDVKM.

V usage is TRBV27 and J usage is TRBJ2-1; D possibly corresponds to TRBD2 (6 bases). CDR3 length equals 16 residues. The ends were cut back, 1 base at V and 7 bases at J, with 17 bases in the middle. The V gene's germline CDR1 is MNHEY and CDR2 SMNVEV (reference sequence). The CDR3 DNA sequence: TGTGCCAGCAGTTTATTTCGGGGAGTTGGGGGGAATGAGCAGTTCTTC. Protein product: CASSLFRGVGGNEQFF.